The 20 T cell receptor beta chains given below trace back to one sample, sequenced in a study of T cells after yellow fever vaccination. TCRdb analysed the 5' RACE reads with MiXCR anew, one entry per CDR3 protein. The sample lists roughly 120,000 distinct CDR3 sequences, nearly 7.5% occurring once. The sequencing used CD4+ T cells sorted from PBMCs, collected roughly 10 days after the first yellow fever vaccination. These TCRs come from a man aged 18 to 29 who received the YFV17D yellow fever vaccine.

This clonotype has a handful of counts. The V call is TRBV5-1, the J call TRBJ2-5; D gene unclear. The germline V gene has CDR1 SGHRS and CDR2 YFSETQ. V was cut by 3 bases and J by 5 bases, with 17 bases left in between. This CDR3 has 15 residues. This CDR3 reads CASSSLRPVGETQYF. The CDR3 DNA sequence: TGCGCCAGCAGCTCCCTTCGGCCGGTGGGGGAGACCCAGTACTTC.

This clonotype was observed a single time. The chain joins TRBV18 to TRBJ2-5, with D perhaps TRBD2 (5 bases). CDR1 KGHSH and CDR2 LQKENI come from the germline V gene. The CDR3 runs 14 residues. The V end was cut by 5 bases, the J end by 5 bases, with 15 bases between. CDR3 protein: CASSKYGSTETQYF. The CDR3 region has the DNA TGTGCCAGCTCAAAGTATGGGAGTACGGAGACCCAGTACTTC.

This clonotype was observed a single time. This chain links TRBV13 with TRBJ2-3; D unclear. With 3 bases removed from V and 5 bases from J, the gap between germline ends came to 6 bases. The CDR3 is 12 residues long. The germline gives CDR1 PRHDT, CDR2 FYEKMQ (reference sequence). The CDR3 reads CASSFHGDTQYF. The CDR3 region has the DNA TGTGCCAGCAGCTTCCATGGAGATACGCAGTATTTT.

The rearrangement joins TRBV7-2 to TRBJ2-1, with a tentative D call TRBD1 (5 bases). V was trimmed by 8 bases and J by 0 bases, leaving 11 bases between them. This CDR3 region has 14 residues. CDR1 SGHTA and CDR2 FQGNSA come from the germline V gene. The CDR3 spells CASRQSGSYNEQFF. The CDR3 nucleotides read TGTGCCAGCCGACAGTCCGGCTCCTACAATGAGCAGTTCTTC.

A note on this clonotype: This may arise from a read error, as a much more abundant clone is one base away. The V gene is TRBV6-2 or TRBV6-3, the J gene TRBJ2-2; D remains ambiguous. The CDR3 extends over 15 amino acids. Trimming took off 7 bases at V and 4 bases at J, with 16 bases between the two ends. CDR1 and CDR2 from the germline V gene are MNHEY and SVGEGT. This chain's CDR3 is CASISSWHGTGELFF. In DNA, the CDR3 is TGTGCCAGCATCTCCTCCTGGCATGGCACCGGGGAGCTGTTTTTT.

This clonotype was seen repeatedly, ten times or more. The V and J genes are TRBV5-1 and TRBJ1-1, with D unresolved. CDR1 SGHRS and CDR2 YFSETQ come from the germline V gene. The CDR3 has 14 amino acids. Trimming took off 2 bases at V and 0 bases at J, with 8 bases between the two ends. The chain's CDR3 is CASSFGPVNTEAFF. In DNA form, the CDR3 reads TGCGCCAGCAGCTTCGGACCGGTGAACACTGAAGCTTTCTTT. Drawing the rest from reference TRBV5-1 and TRBJ1-1, the complete variable domain is KAGVTQTPRYLIKTRGQQVTLSCSPISGHRSVSWYQQTPGQGLQFLFEYFSETQRNKGNFPGRFSGRQFSNSRSEMNVSTLELGDSALYLCASSFGPVNTEAFFGQGTRLTVV.

V gene TRBV3-1 combines with J gene TRBJ2-7; no clear D gene. This CDR3 has 14 amino acids. CDR1 and CDR2 from the germline V gene are LGHDT and YNNKEL (reference sequence). Deletions cut 2 bases from V and 6 bases from J, with 14 bases between. The CDR3 reads CASSQTLVPFEQYV. The CDR3 nucleotides are TGTGCCAGCAGCCAAACCCTCGTACCTTTCGAGCAGTACGTC.

The sample holds many counts of this clonotype. This chain connects TRBV20-1 to TRBJ1-5; D is unclear. The germline gives CDR1 DFQATT, CDR2 SNEGSKA (reference sequence). CDR3 length equals 15 residues. The V end lost 6 bases, the J end lost 7 bases, and 22 bases lay between the germline ends. CDR3 region: CSAVQPGLPRQPQHF. In DNA, the CDR3 is TGCAGTGCCGTACAGCCGGGCCTCCCGAGGCAGCCCCAGCATTTT.

In its sample, this clonotype was seen many times. This rearrangement joins TRBV7-2 to TRBJ2-3; D gene ambiguous. This CDR3 region has 12 residues. V was trimmed by 4 bases and J by 2 bases, leaving 4 bases between them. Germline CDR1 SGHTA, CDR2 FQGNSA. CDR3 nucleotides: TGTGCCAGCAGCTACTACACAGATACGCAGTATTTT. Protein product: CASSYYTDTQYF.

This clonotype was recorded at least ten times. The chain is built from TRBV7-3 and TRBJ2-6; unclear D gene. This CDR3 spans 15 amino acids. Germline CDR1 is SGHTA and CDR2 is FQGTGA. Deletions cut 0 bases from V and 4 bases from J, with 7 bases between. DNA for the CDR3: TGTGCCAGCAGCTTAACAGGGCCCGGGGCCAACGTCCTGACTTTC. Residues: CASSLTGPGANVLTF.

This clonotype occurred many times. V gene TRBV20-1 combines with J gene TRBJ2-1, with a weak D call TRBD1 (6 bases). Germline assignment: CDR1 DFQATT and CDR2 SNEGSKA (reference sequence). CDR3 length equals 14 residues. V was trimmed by 6 bases and J by 5 bases, leaving 17 bases between them. CDR3 residues: CSADARRGNNEQFF. The CDR3, as DNA: TGCAGTGCCGATGCGCGCAGGGGCAACAATGAGCAGTTCTTC.

This sequence joins TRBV19 and TRBJ1-1; unclear D gene. The CDR3 totals 13 residues. Trimming pared 2 bases from V and 1 base from J, leaving 5 bases between. Germline V CDR1 and CDR2: LNHDA, SQIVND (reference sequence). CDR3 amino acids: CASSILGNTEAFF. CDR3 DNA sequence: TGTGCCAGTAGTATATTGGGGAACACTGAAGCTTTCTTT.

This clonotype was recorded many times. This sequence joins TRBV14 and TRBJ1-2; no clear D gene. V shed 1 base and J shed 12 bases, with 15 bases lying between them. This CDR3 comprises 13 residues. The germline gives CDR1 SGHDN, CDR2 FVKESK. The CDR3 nucleotides are TGTGCCAGCAGCCAAGCCCGGTCGGGGAGAAACACCTTC. This encodes CASSQARSGRNTF.

This clonotype was detected many times. This chain links TRBV11-2 with TRBJ1-1, with D hard to call. V was pared by 4 bases and J by 0 bases, with 12 bases between. Germline CDR1 SGHAT, CDR2 FQNNGV. This CDR3 contains 15 residues. CDR3 sequence (DNA): TGTGCCAGCAGCTCCAACGGGATGTTGAACACTGAAGCTTTCTTT. This sequence encodes CASSSNGMLNTEAFF.

This clonotype was seen many times. The V gene is TRBV6-2 or TRBV6-3, the J gene TRBJ1-5; D might be TRBD1 (5 bases). The CDR3 contains 13 residues. The V gene's germline CDR1 is MNHEY and CDR2 SVGEGT. The V end was cut by 8 bases, the J end by 0 bases, with 8 bases between. CDR3 loop: CASGGSSNQPQHF. The CDR3 nucleotides are TGTGCCAGCGGGGGTTCTAGCAATCAGCCCCAGCATTTT.

This clonotype was recorded many times. The chain combines TRBV20-1 with TRBJ1-1; no reliable D call. The ends were cut back, 3 bases at V and 2 bases at J, with 7 bases in the middle. The CDR3 consists of 12 residues. CDR1 DFQATT and CDR2 SNEGSKA come from the germline V gene (reference sequence). CDR3 amino acids: CSASLRNTEAFF. In DNA form, the CDR3 reads TGCAGTGCTAGTCTCAGAAACACTGAAGCTTTCTTT.

This clonotype was detected a few times. The rearrangement uses TRBV7-2 and TRBJ2-2, with D perhaps TRBD1 or TRBD2 (5 bases each). V lost 2 bases to trimming and J lost 3 bases, with 13 bases between them. The CDR3 runs to 16 residues. Germline assignment: CDR1 SGHTA and CDR2 FQGNSA. Here the CDR3 reads CASSLLGVGDTGELFF. Here the CDR3 DNA reads TGTGCCAGCAGCTTATTAGGGGTGGGAGACACCGGGGAGCTGTTTTTT.

This clonotype was detected many times. V and J are TRBV3-1 and TRBJ2-7; TRBD1 aligns across 9 bases. CDR3 length: 15 amino acids. V lost 4 bases to trimming and J lost 3 bases; unmatched junction nucleotides: 7. Germline V gene data show CDR1 as LGHDT and CDR2 as YNNKEL (reference sequence). The CDR3 reads CASSRADRGLYEQYF. CDR3 in DNA: TGTGCCAGCAGCCGTGCGGACAGGGGTCTCTACGAGCAGTACTTC.

This clonotype was detected ten times or more. The chain is built from TRBV10-2 and TRBJ2-1, with 11 bases fitting TRBD2. Losses at the gene ends were 4 bases for V and 4 bases for J; bases not matched to a gene: 6. Per germline, CDR1 WSHSY and CDR2 SAAADI. The CDR3 is 16 amino acids. The CDR3 loop is CASSAQRLAGYNEQFF. In DNA, the CDR3 is TGCGCCAGCAGTGCTCAAAGACTAGCGGGGTACAATGAGCAGTTCTTC.

The chain is built from TRBV27 and TRBJ1-6; 8 bases are a match to TRBD1. The V and J ends lost 4 bases and 0 bases, in that order; junction bases with no gene match: 8. The CDR3 is made up of 18 amino acids. From germline, CDR1 is MNHEY and CDR2 SMNVEV (reference sequence). The CDR3 loop reads CASSSLGQGSSYNSPLHF. CDR3 nucleotides: TGTGCCAGCAGTTCCCTTGGACAGGGAAGCTCCTATAATTCACCCCTCCACTTT.